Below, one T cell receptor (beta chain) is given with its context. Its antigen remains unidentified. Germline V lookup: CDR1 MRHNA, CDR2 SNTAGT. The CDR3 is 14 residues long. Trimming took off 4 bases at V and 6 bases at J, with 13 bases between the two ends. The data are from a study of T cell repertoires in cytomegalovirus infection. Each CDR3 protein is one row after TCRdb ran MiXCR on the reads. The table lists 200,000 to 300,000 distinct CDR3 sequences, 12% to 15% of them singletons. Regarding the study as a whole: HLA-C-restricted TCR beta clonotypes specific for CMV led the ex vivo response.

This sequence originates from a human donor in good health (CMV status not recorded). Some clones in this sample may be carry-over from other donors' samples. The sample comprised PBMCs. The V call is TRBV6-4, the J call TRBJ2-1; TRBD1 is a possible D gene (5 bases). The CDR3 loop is CASSGTQGGNEQFF. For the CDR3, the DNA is TGTGCCAGCAGTGGGACCCAGGGCGGCAATGAGCAGTTCTTC.